Below, 28 T cell receptor beta chains from the same sample are listed, as sequenced in a study of cytomegalovirus exposure and HLA in healthy donors. It was with 60 Vbeta and 13 Jbeta primers that the PCR ran. Repertoires were generated with immunoSEQ multiplex PCR, while TCRdb's copy carries only in-frame clones and drops some. The table records some 190,000 clones, roughly 9.4% of them present only once. The sequencing sample was made of PBMCs. The source of these receptors is a woman aged 25 to 39 in good health and CMV-seropositive.

This sequence joins TRBV6-1 and TRBJ1-2; 10 bases agree with TRBD1. This CDR3 contains 14 residues. The junction had 6 bases not matched to a gene; V was cut back by 6 bases and J by 5 bases. Germline CDR1 and CDR2: MNHNS and SASEGT. Here the CDR3 DNA reads TGTGCCAGCAGGGGCGACAGGGGGCAATATGGCTACACCTTC. This codes for CASRGDRGQYGYTF.

This chain links TRBV19 with TRBJ1-2; the match to TRBD1 covers 7 bases. CDR3 size: 14 residues. Germline V lookup: CDR1 LNHDA, CDR2 SQIVND (reference sequence). Trimming removed 0 bases from V and 4 bases from J; junction bases left unmatched: 2. The DNA for the CDR3 is TGTGCCAGTAGTATAGATGGGACAGCCTATGGCTACACCTTC. Encoded protein: CASSIDGTAYGYTF.

In this sample, this clone turned up a few times. The J gene is TRBJ1-4, the V gene TRBV9; possibly TRBD1 for D (6 bases). The V end was cut by 3 bases, the J end by 4 bases, with 10 bases between. Looked up from germline, CDR1 is SGDLS and CDR2 is YYNGEE. The CDR3 loop spans 14 amino acids. The CDR3 loop is CASSGTGNNEKLFF. The CDR3 DNA is TGTGCCAGCAGCGGCACAGGGAATAATGAAAAACTGTTTTTT.

This clone came up a few times. The rearrangement joins TRBV6-1 to TRBJ2-1; D uncertain. The germline V gene encodes CDR1 MNHNS and CDR2 SASEGT. The V end lost 8 bases, the J end lost 10 bases, and 6 bases lay between the germline ends. The CDR3 loop spans 9 amino acids. The CDR3 DNA reads TGTGCCAGCGGCTGGGAGCAGTTCTTC. Protein: CASGWEQFF.

The V call is TRBV10-3, the J call TRBJ1-5; 7 bases match TRBD1. V shed 10 bases, J shed 4 bases, and the junction held 7 bases outside the gene matches. Germline loops: CDR1 ENHRY, CDR2 SYGVKD. The CDR3 is 13 amino acids. The CDR3 sequence: CATRGTVNQPQHF. The CDR3 DNA sequence: TGTGCCACTAGAGGGACAGTGAATCAGCCCCAGCATTTT.

The chain employs TRBV6-5 and TRBJ1-6; TRBD1 might be the D (6 bases). Deletions cut 6 bases from V and 14 bases from J, with 23 bases between. CDR1 is MNHEY, CDR2 SVGAGI, per germline. The CDR3 is 15 residues long. CDR3 amino acids: CASRGKQGLLWALHF. DNA for the CDR3: TGTGCCAGCAGGGGGAAACAGGGCCTGCTCTGGGCCCTCCACTTT.

The chain recombines TRBV6-5 with TRBJ1-5; TRBD1 aligns across 7 bases. Germline trimming cut 0 bases from V and 4 bases from J; bases unmatched to any gene: 3. Germline CDR1 reads MNHEY; CDR2 reads SVGAGI. The CDR3 extends over 15 amino acids. The CDR3 sequence is CASSYSKQGNQPQHF. In DNA form, the CDR3 reads TGTGCCAGCAGTTACTCGAAACAGGGGAATCAGCCCCAGCATTTT.

The chain is built from TRBV2 and TRBJ2-1, with TRBD1 matching 7 bases. The junction had 9 bases not matched to a gene; V was cut back by 8 bases and J by 2 bases. This CDR3 is built from 15 residues. Germline V CDR1 and CDR2: SNHLY, FYNNEI. The CDR3 DNA reads TGTGCCAGCGTCGTACGGCAGGGGGCCTACAATGAGCAGTTCTTC. As protein: CASVVRQGAYNEQFF.

The chain has TRBV10-3 and TRBJ2-7; 9 bases agree with TRBD1. With V trimmed by 4 bases and J by 3 bases, 4 bases remained unmatched. The CDR3 spans 14 residues. Germline V lookup: CDR1 ENHRY, CDR2 SYGVKD. The CDR3 DNA follows: TGTGCCATCAGTGGCTTGACAGGGGGCTACGAGCAGTACTTC. It specifies CAISGLTGGYEQYF.

This clone has just a few counts. Sequence at one end of the junction differs from germline and may be a read error. This chain uses TRBV9 with TRBJ2-7, with 7 bases aligning to TRBD2. Germline lookup yields CDR1 SGDLS and CDR2 YYNGEE. The CDR3 has 10 amino acids. The CDR3 loop is CASSGTRVSF. The CDR3 bases are TGTGCCAGCAGCGGGACTAGGGTAAGCTTC.

The V and J genes are TRBV5-4 and TRBJ2-4, with a weak D call TRBD1 (5 bases). Trimming removed 7 bases from V and 0 bases from J, with 20 bases in between. CDR3 size: 17 residues. Germline loops: CDR1 SGHNT, CDR2 YYREEE (reference sequence). The CDR3 is CASYVLGQDQAKNIQYF. CDR3 bases: TGTGCCAGCTACGTCCTGGGGCAGGACCAAGCCAAAAACATTCAGTACTTC.

V gene TRBV10-1 combines with J gene TRBJ2-5, with 9 bases aligning to TRBD1. After removal of 5 bases from V and 5 bases from J, the junction contained 12 bases not matched to a gene. Germline assignment: CDR1 WNHNN and CDR2 SYGVQD (reference sequence). The CDR3 loop spans 16 amino acids. CDR3 in amino acids: CASSPPLGQGTETQYF. CDR3 DNA: TGCGCCAGCAGTCCTCCCTTAGGACAGGGGACGGAGACCCAGTACTTC.

The chain combines TRBV6-5 with TRBJ1-1, with no clear D. CDR3 length equals 13 residues. The germline CDR1 and CDR2 sequences are MNHEY and SVGAGI. V dropped 6 bases and J dropped 5 bases, with 13 bases sitting between them. CDR3 in amino acids: CASRRAGVTEAFF. The CDR3 coding sequence is TGTGCCAGCAGAAGGGCCGGGGTGACTGAAGCTTTCTTT.

A few counts support this clone. This chain links TRBV27 with TRBJ2-7; tentative D call: TRBD1 (5 bases). Trimming removed 3 bases from V and 2 bases from J, with 8 bases in between. The CDR3 consists of 13 residues. Germline CDR1 is MNHEY and CDR2 is SMNVEV (reference sequence). The CDR3 here is CASSLTATYEQYF. CDR3 bases: TGTGCCAGCAGTTTGACAGCGACCTACGAGCAGTACTTC.

The chain links TRBV6-1 to TRBJ2-7; D may be TRBD2 (6 bases). Trimming took 6 bases from V and 4 from J, leaving 13 bases between them. Germline CDR1 and CDR2: MNHNS and SASEGT. This CDR3 has 13 amino acids. The DNA of the CDR3 is TGTGCCAGCAGCCGGGACTTAAAGTACGAGCAGTACTTC. It translates to CASSRDLKYEQYF.

This clone was detected a few times. The rearrangement links TRBV19 to TRBJ1-1; D call uncertain. CDR1 LNHDA and CDR2 SQIVND come from the germline V gene (reference sequence). The V and J ends lost 10 bases and 4 bases respectively, with 13 bases between them. The CDR3 contains 12 residues. The CDR3 region has the DNA TGTGCCACCGGCCCACGGGGCACTGAAGCTTTCTTT. Its translation is CATGPRGTEAFF.

This clone was found a few times. The rearrangement joins TRBV2 to TRBJ1-5; a weak D match, TRBD1 (5 bases). Trimming removed 6 bases at V and 5 bases at J, with 14 bases between. The CDR3 spans 14 residues. Looked up from germline, CDR1 is SNHLY and CDR2 is FYNNEI. The CDR3 sequence: CASSPSGGDQPQHF. The CDR3 DNA reads TGTGCCAGCAGCCCGAGTGGGGGGGATCAGCCCCAGCATTTT.

A few counts support this clone. The J gene is TRBJ2-7, the V gene TRBV5-4; no firm D call. Trimming removed 1 base from V and 5 bases from J, with 13 bases in between. Germline CDR1 and CDR2: SGHNT and YYREEE (reference sequence). The CDR3 is made up of 14 amino acids. Here the CDR3 reads CASSLSLGNHEQYF. The CDR3 nucleotides read TGTGCCAGCAGCTTGTCCCTAGGAAACCACGAGCAGTACTTC. Together with reference TRBV5-4 and TRBJ2-7, the CDR3 gives the full variable domain: ETGVTQSPTHLIKTRGQQVTLRCSSQSGHNTVSWYQQALGQGPQFIFQYYREEENGRGNFPPRFSGLQFPNYSSELNVNALELDDSALYLCASSLSLGNHEQYFGPGTRLTVT.

The chain is built from TRBV6-4 and TRBJ1-1; D is perhaps TRBD1 (6 bases). V was clipped by 6 bases and J by 4 bases, with 18 bases between them. The CDR3 has 15 amino acids. Germline CDR1 and CDR2: MRHNA and SNTAGT. The CDR3 region is CASSLHNVGGTEAFF. In DNA, the CDR3 is TGTGCCAGCAGCTTACATAATGTAGGGGGCACTGAAGCTTTCTTT.

The V call is TRBV19, the J call TRBJ2-1; 12 positions agree with TRBD2. V dropped 8 bases and J dropped 1; count of bases not matched to a gene: 12. The V gene's germline CDR1 is LNHDA and CDR2 SQIVND (reference sequence). This CDR3 contains 18 residues. The CDR3 protein is CASGIGLAGGLSYNEQFF. The DNA of the CDR3 is TGTGCCAGTGGGATTGGGCTAGCGGGAGGGCTGTCCTACAATGAGCAGTTCTTC. Full variable domain (missing parts from reference TRBV19 and TRBJ2-1): DGGITQSPKYLFRKEGQNVTLSCEQNLNHDAMYWYRQDPGQGLRLIYYSQIVNDFQKGDIAEGYSVSREKKESFPLTVTSAQKNPTAFYLCASGIGLAGGLSYNEQFFGPGTRLTVL.

The CDR3 region is CAGRGLAGGEQYF. The CDR3 DNA is TGTGCCGGGCGGGGACTAGCGGGGGGCGAGCAGTACTTC. The rearrangement links TRBV2 to TRBJ2-7; 15 nucleotides match TRBD2. Germline assignment: CDR1 SNHLY and CDR2 FYNNEI. The CDR3 consists of 13 residues. The ends lost 11 bases at V and 6 bases at J; junction bases unmatched: 5. The whole variable domain, remainder taken from reference TRBV2 and TRBJ2-7, is EPEVTQTPSHQVTQMGQEVILRCVPISNHLYFYWYRQILGQKVEFLVSFYNNEISEKSEIFDDQFSVERPDGSNFTLKIRSTKLEDSAMYFCAGRGLAGGEQYFGPGTRLTVT.

The sample holds a few counts of this clone. The genes are TRBV18 and TRBJ1-1, with TRBD1 as a possible D gene (6 bases). The CDR3 runs to 13 residues. Trimming removed 5 bases from V and 1 base from J, with 8 bases in between. Germline V lookup: CDR1 KGHSH, CDR2 LQKENI. CDR3 DNA sequence: TGTGCCAGCTCAAAGACAGGGAACACTGAAGCTTTCTTT. This codes for CASSKTGNTEAFF.

This clone has more than one count but fewer than ten. The chain recombines TRBV7-2 with TRBJ2-1, with a possible D match to TRBD1 (5 bases). The germline V gene encodes CDR1 SGHTA and CDR2 FQGNSA. V was clipped by 5 bases and J by 6 bases, with 11 bases between them. The CDR3 totals 13 residues. In DNA form, the CDR3 reads TGTGCCAGCAGCGTGATTAGGGGCAATGAGCAGTTCTTC. Its protein product is CASSVIRGNEQFF.

Only a few counts were recorded for this clone. The J gene is TRBJ1-4, the V gene TRBV7-9; D gene unclear. The CDR3 contains 15 residues. Trimming cost V 0 bases and J 4 bases, with 9 bases left between them. CDR1 SEHNR and CDR2 FQNEAQ come from the germline V gene (reference sequence). CDR3 sequence reads: CASSLARGINEKLFF. CDR3 sequence (DNA): TGTGCCAGCAGCTTAGCGCGAGGAATTAATGAAAAACTGTTTTTT.

V usage is TRBV7-9 and J usage is TRBJ2-1, with D perhaps matching TRBD2 (5 bases). The CDR3 covers 17 residues. Germline V lookup: CDR1 SEHNR, CDR2 FQNEAQ (reference sequence). Trimming pared 4 bases from V and 3 bases from J, leaving 19 bases between. Here the CDR3 DNA reads TGTGCCAGCAGCTCGGACTTGAGAGCGTTGAACTACAATGAGCAGTTCTTC. It codes for CASSSDLRALNYNEQFF.

This clone occurred a few times. V and J are TRBV25-1 and TRBJ1-4; unclear D gene. V lost 4 bases and J lost 0, with 15 bases in between. Germline values: CDR1 MGHDK, CDR2 SYGVNS. CDR3 size: 17 residues. The CDR3 DNA sequence: TGTGCCAGCAGTGGCTCGGTGAGCACGACAACTAATGAAAAACTGTTTTTT. Its protein is CASSGSVSTTTNEKLFF.

This clone has a handful of counts. V gene TRBV19 combines with J gene TRBJ2-7; 8 nucleotides align to TRBD2. The length of the CDR3 is 14 residues. V was pared by 4 bases and J by 4 bases, with 6 bases of the junction left unmatched. The germline V gene has CDR1 LNHDA and CDR2 SQIVND (reference sequence). CDR3 sequence reads: CASSKSGRPYEQYF. CDR3 bases: TGTGCCAGTAGTAAGAGCGGGAGACCGTACGAGCAGTACTTC.

A few counts support this clone. V and J are TRBV4-1 and TRBJ2-7; 8 positions agree with TRBD1. This CDR3 has 14 residues. In germline, CDR1 is MGHRA, CDR2 YSYEKL. V lost 4 bases and J lost 0; bases outside the gene matches: 2. The CDR3 nucleotides are TGCGCCAGCAGCCGACAGGGGCACTCCTACGAGCAGTACTTC. It encodes CASSRQGHSYEQYF.